This TCR beta chain was sequenced for a study of T cell repertoires in cytomegalovirus infection. MiXCR, run by TCRdb on the reads, gives a single entry per CDR3 protein. The sample records around 47,000 distinct CDR3 sequences, about 19% being singletons. V lost 2 bases to trimming and J lost 2 bases; unmatched junction nucleotides: 8. The CDR3 spans 17 residues. In germline, CDR1 is SGHAT, CDR2 FQNNGV. Comment on this clonotype: The antigen remains unidentified.

This sequence joins TRBV11-2 and TRBJ2-3, with 9 bases fitting TRBD2. Sequencing used CD8+ T cells from cultured PBMCs, obtained from culture after CMV antigen stimulation. The receptor was isolated from a human donor in good health (CMV status not recorded). Some clones in this sample may be carry-over from other donors' samples. CDR3 DNA: TGTGCCAGCAGCTTACGGCCTGGCGGGGGGGCCACAGATACGCAGTATTTT. Amino acids: CASSLRPGGGATDTQYF.